This TCR beta chain stems from a study of blood T cell repertoires in COVID-19. V was pared by 3 bases and J by 4 bases, with 19 bases between. This CDR3 comprises 16 residues. The V gene's germline CDR1 is SGHDT and CDR2 YYEEEE. Only in-frame clones appear in the TCRdb table, and some are missing; sequencing was by immunoSEQ multiplex PCR. This sample has fewer than 350,000 clones; roughly 87% occur once, and the top ten carry 6% to 7%. The chain couples TRBV5-6 to TRBJ2-5, with a weak D call TRBD2 (6 bases). The sample was PBMCs or T cells enriched from blood (not recorded which). The receptor was derived from a woman in her 40s who had recovered from COVID-19. For the CDR3, the DNA is TGTGCCAGCAGCTCGCCCCCCGGGGGATTCATAGAGACCCAGTACTTC. As protein: CASSSPPGGFIETQYF.